This T cell receptor beta chain was sequenced in a study of cytomegalovirus exposure and HLA in healthy donors. Study conclusions and caveats: In a later analysis, HLA-associated TCR beta chains were more clonally expanded than equally common others.

Worth noting for this clone: As yet, its antigen is unknown.

With 60 Vbeta and 13 Jbeta primers, the PCR was carried out. TCRdb's copy holds only in-frame clones and misses some; the assay was immunoSEQ multiplex PCR. This sample has around 150,000 clones, with around 85% found just once. Source material: PBMCs. This clonotype originated in a man aged 35 to 55 in good health and CMV-seropositive.

The CDR3 is CASNGQLNTEAFF. CDR3 nucleotides: TGTGCCAGCAATGGACAGCTGAACACTGAAGCTTTCTTT. The chain employs TRBV2 and TRBJ1-1, with D perhaps matching TRBD1 (6 bases). In germline, CDR1 is SNHLY, CDR2 FYNNEI. The V gene lost 7 bases and the J gene lost 0 bases, with 9 bases spanning the gap. This CDR3 spans 13 amino acids. The whole variable domain, remainder taken from reference TRBV2 and TRBJ1-1, is EPEVTQTPSHQVTQMGQEVILRCVPISNHLYFYWYRQILGQKVEFLVSFYNNEISEKSEIFDDQFSVERPDGSNFTLKIRSTKLEDSAMYFCASNGQLNTEAFFGQGTRLTVV.